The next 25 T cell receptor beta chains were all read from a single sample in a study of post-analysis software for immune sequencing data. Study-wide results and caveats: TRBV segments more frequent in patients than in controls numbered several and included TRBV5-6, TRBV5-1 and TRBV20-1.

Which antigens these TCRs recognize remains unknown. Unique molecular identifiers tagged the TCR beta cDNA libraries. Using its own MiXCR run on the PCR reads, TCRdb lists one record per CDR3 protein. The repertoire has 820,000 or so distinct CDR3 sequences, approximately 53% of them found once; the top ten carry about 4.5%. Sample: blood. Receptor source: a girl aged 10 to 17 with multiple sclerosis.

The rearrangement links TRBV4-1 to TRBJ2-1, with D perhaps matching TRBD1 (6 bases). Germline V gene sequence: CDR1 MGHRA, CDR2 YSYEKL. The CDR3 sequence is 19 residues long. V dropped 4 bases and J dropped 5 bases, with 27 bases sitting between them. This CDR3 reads CASSLTPDLTFGGNNEQFF. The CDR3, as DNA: TGCGCCAGCAGCCTAACACCCGACCTAACCTTTGGGGGCAACAATGAGCAGTTCTTC.

The CDR3 spells CASTRGGRIGNEQFF. DNA of the CDR3: TGTGCCAGCACCCGGGGCGGGAGAATTGGGAATGAGCAGTTCTTC. V and J are TRBV12-3 or TRBV12-4 and TRBJ2-1; 7 positions agree with TRBD2. This CDR3 is built from 15 residues. V was pared by 7 bases and J by 7 bases, with 13 bases of the junction left unmatched.

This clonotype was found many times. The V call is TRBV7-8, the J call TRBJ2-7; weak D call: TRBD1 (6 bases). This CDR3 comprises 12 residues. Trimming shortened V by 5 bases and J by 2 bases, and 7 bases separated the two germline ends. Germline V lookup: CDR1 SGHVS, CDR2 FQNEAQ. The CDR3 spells CASSRDTYEQYF. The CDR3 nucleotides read TGTGCCAGCAGCCGGGACACCTACGAGCAGTACTTC.

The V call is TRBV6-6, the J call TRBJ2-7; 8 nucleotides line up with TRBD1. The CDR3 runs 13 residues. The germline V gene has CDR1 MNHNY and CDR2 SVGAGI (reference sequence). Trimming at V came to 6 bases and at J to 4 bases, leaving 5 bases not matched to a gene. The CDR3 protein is CASRGQASYEQYF. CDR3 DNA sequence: TGTGCCAGCAGGGGACAGGCAAGTTACGAGCAGTACTTC.

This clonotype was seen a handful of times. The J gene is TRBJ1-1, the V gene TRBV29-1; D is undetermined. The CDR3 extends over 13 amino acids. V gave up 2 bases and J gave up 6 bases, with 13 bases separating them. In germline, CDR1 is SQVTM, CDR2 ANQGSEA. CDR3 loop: CSVESSPGAEAFF. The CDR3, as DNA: TGCAGCGTTGAAAGTTCCCCCGGGGCTGAAGCTTTCTTT.

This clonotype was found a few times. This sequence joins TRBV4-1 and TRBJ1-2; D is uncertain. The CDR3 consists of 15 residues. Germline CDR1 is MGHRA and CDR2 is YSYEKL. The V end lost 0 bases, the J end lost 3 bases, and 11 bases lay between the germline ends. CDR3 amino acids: CASSQDLGRDYGYTF. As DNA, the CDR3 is TGCGCCAGCAGCCAAGATCTGGGTCGGGACTATGGCTACACCTTC.

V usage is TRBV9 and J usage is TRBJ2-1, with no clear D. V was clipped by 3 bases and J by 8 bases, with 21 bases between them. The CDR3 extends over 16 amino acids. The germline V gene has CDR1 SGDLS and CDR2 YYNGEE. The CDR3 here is CASSASRVLDVDEQFF. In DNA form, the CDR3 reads TGTGCCAGCAGCGCCAGCCGGGTCTTGGACGTCGATGAGCAGTTCTTC.

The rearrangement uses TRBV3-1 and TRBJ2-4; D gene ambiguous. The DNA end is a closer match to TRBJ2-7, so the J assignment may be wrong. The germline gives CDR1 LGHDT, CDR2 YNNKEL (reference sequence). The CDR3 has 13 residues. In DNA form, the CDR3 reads TGTGCCAGCAGCCGTAGTAAGTACTACGAGCAGTACTTC. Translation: CASSRSKYYEQYF.

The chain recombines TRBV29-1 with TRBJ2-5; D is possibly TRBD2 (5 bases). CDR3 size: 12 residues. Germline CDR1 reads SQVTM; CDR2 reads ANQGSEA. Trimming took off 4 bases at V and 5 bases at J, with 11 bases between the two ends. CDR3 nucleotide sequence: TGCAGCGTTGTAGGATCGGGGGAGACCCAGTACTTC. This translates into CSVVGSGETQYF.

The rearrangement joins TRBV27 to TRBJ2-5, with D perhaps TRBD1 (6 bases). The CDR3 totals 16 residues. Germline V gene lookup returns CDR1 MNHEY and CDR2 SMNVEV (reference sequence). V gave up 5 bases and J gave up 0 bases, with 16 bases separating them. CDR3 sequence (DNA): TGTGCCAGCAGTACGACGGGACATTTGTACCAAGAGACCCAGTACTTC. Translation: CASSTTGHLYQETQYF.

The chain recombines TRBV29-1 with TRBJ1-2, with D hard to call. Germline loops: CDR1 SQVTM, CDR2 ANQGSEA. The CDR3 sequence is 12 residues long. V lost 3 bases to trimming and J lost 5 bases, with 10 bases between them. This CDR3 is CSVDWDPYGYTF. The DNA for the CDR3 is TGCAGCGTTGACTGGGATCCATATGGCTACACCTTC. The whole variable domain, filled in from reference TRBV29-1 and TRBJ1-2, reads SAVISQKPSRDICQRGTSLTIQCQVDSQVTMMFWYRQQPGQSLTLIATANQGSEATYESGFVIDKFPISRPNLTFSTLTVSNMSPEDSSIYLCSVDWDPYGYTFGSGTRLTVV.

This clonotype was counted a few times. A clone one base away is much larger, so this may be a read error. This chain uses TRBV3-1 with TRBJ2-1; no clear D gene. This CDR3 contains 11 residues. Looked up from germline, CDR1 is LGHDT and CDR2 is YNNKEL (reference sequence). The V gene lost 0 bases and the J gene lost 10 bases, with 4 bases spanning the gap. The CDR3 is CASSQDSEQFF. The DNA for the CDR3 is TGTGCCAGCAGCCAAGACAGCGAGCAGTTCTTC.

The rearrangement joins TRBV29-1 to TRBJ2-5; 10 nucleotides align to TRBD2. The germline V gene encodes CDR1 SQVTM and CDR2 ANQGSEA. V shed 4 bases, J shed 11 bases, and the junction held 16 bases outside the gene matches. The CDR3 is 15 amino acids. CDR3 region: CSVGSAGGSYNEQYF. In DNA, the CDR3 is TGCAGCGTTGGATCAGCGGGGGGGTCTTACAATGAGCAGTACTTC.

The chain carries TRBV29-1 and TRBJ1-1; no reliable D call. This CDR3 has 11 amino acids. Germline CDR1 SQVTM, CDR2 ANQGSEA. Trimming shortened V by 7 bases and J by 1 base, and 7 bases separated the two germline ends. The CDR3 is CSAAENTEAFF. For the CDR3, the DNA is TGCAGCGCGGCGGAGAACACTGAAGCTTTCTTT.

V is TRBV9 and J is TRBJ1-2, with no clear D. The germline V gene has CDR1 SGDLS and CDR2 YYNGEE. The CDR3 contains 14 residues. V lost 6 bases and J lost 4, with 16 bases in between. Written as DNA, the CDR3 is TGTGCCAGCACGTCAGCAAAATTAAGCTATGGCTACACCTTC. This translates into CASTSAKLSYGYTF.

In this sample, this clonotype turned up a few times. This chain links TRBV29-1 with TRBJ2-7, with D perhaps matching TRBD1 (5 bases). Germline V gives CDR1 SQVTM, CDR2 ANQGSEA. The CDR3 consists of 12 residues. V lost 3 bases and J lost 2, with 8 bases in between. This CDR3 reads CSVEPGPYEQYF. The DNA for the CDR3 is TGCAGCGTTGAGCCAGGGCCCTACGAGCAGTACTTC.

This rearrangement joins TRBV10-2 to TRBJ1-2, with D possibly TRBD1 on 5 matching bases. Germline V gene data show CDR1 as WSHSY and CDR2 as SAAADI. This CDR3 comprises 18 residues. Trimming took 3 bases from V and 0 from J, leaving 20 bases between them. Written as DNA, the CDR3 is TGCGCCAGCAGTGAAGTAATGGGGATGCAGGGCGCTAACTATGGCTACACCTTC. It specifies CASSEVMGMQGANYGYTF.

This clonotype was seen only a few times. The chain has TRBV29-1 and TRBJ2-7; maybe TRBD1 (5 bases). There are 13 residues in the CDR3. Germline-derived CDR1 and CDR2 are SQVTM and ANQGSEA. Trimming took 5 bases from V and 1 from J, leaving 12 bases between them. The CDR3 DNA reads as TGCAGCGTTCGGACAATGAAGTCCTACGAGCAGTACTTC. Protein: CSVRTMKSYEQYF.

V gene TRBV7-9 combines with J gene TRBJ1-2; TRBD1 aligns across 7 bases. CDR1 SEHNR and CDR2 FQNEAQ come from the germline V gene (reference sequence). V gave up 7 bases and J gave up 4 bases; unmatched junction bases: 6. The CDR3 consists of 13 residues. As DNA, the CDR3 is TGTGCCAGCACCGGGACAGAAGCCTATGGCTACACCTTC. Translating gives CASTGTEAYGYTF. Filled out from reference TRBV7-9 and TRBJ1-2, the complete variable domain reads DTGVSQNPRHKITKRGQNVTFRCDPISEHNRLYWYRQTLGQGPEFLTYFQNEAQLEKSRLLSDRFSAERPKGSFSTLEIQRTEQGDSAMYLCASTGTEAYGYTFGSGTRLTVV.

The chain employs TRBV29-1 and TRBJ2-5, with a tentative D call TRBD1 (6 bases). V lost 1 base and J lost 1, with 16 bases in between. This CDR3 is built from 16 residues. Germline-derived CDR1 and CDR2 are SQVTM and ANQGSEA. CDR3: CSVEGSGWGPQETQYF. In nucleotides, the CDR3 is TGCAGCGTTGAAGGCTCGGGCTGGGGGCCCCAAGAGACCCAGTACTTC.

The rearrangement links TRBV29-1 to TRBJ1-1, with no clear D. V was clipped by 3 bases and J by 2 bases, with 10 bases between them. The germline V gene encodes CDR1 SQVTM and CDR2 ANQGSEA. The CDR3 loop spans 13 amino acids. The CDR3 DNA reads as TGCAGCGTTGATGGACTTCGAAACACTGAAGCTTTCTTT. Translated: CSVDGLRNTEAFF.

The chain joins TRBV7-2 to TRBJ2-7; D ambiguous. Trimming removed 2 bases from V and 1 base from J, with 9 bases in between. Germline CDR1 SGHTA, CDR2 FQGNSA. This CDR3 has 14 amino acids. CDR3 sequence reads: CASSLFSRSYEQYF. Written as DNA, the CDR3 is TGTGCCAGCAGCTTATTTTCACGGTCCTACGAGCAGTACTTC.

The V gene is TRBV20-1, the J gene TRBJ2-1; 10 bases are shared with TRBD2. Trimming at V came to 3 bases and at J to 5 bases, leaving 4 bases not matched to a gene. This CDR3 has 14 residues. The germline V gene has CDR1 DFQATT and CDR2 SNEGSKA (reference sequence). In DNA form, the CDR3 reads TGCAGTGCTAGTAGAGCGGGGGGGGACAATGAGCAGTTCTTC. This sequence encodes CSASRAGGDNEQFF.

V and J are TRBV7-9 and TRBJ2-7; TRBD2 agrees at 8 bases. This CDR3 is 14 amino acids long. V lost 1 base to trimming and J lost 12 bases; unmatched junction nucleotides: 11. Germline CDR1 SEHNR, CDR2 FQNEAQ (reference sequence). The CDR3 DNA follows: TGTGCCAGCAGCTTAGACGTTGGGCGAGCGGGAGTGTACTTC. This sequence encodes CASSLDVGRAGVYF.

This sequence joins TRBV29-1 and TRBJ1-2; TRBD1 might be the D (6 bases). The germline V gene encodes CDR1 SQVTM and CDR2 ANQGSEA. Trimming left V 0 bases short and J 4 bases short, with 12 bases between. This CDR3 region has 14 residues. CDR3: CSVEDIRQVYGYTF. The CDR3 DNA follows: TGCAGCGTTGAAGATATACGACAGGTCTATGGCTACACCTTC.